The rows below give T cell receptor beta chains drawn from one sample of a study of cytotoxic CD8 clonotypes in ibrutinib-treated CLL. Clones were sequenced by immunoSEQ multiplex PCR, and TCRdb holds only the in-frame ones, with some missing. This sample has around 310,000 clones, with about 77% found just once. Sample: PBMCs, taken before ibrutinib treatment. The origin of the receptors is a human donor with chronic lymphocytic leukemia. CDR3s include the opening cysteine and the closing phenylalanine or tryptophan. Each record gives: J gene, V gene, CDR3 protein.

j_gene: TRBJ1-1
v_gene: TRBV5-1
CDR3aa: CASSSQGIYHTEAFF

j_gene: TRBJ2-7
v_gene: TRBV10-2
CDR3aa: CASSWASRADEQYF

j_gene: TRBJ1-1
v_gene: TRBV27
CDR3aa: CASAGSGYMNTEAFF

j_gene: TRBJ1-1
v_gene: TRBV5-1
CDR3aa: CASSLGANERTEAFF

j_gene: TRBJ2-5
v_gene: TRBV16
CDR3aa: CASSQSVGGKTQYF

j_gene: TRBJ1-5
v_gene: TRBV7-3
CDR3aa: CASSPGVNQPQHF

j_gene: TRBJ1-5
v_gene: TRBV6-1
CDR3aa: CASSPPGQGMKPQHF

j_gene: TRBJ2-6
v_gene: TRBV4-1
CDR3aa: CASSQDTRVAGANVLTF

j_gene: TRBJ2-3
v_gene: TRBV9
CDR3aa: CASSPGIRTDTQYF

j_gene: TRBJ2-7
v_gene: TRBV2
CDR3aa: CASSASSGRPYEQYF

j_gene: TRBJ1-1
v_gene: TRBV19
CDR3aa: CASSSTGEFSEAFF

j_gene: TRBJ1-4
v_gene: TRBV5-1
CDR3aa: CASSSDRSGNEKLFF

j_gene: TRBJ2-2
v_gene: TRBV30
CDR3aa: CAWKHTGELFF

j_gene: TRBJ1-2
v_gene: TRBV27
CDR3aa: CASSWDRDVARTYGYTF

j_gene: TRBJ2-7
v_gene: TRBV7-9
CDR3aa: CASSLAGLDDEQYF

j_gene: TRBJ2-1
v_gene: TRBV9
CDR3aa: CASSVAGQSYNEQFF

j_gene: TRBJ2-7
v_gene: TRBV28
CDR3aa: CASSPPFGQGRRDEQYF

j_gene: TRBJ2-1
v_gene: TRBV7-9
CDR3aa: CASSLSLLGLAGGYNEQFF

j_gene: TRBJ2-6
v_gene: TRBV25-1
CDR3aa: CASIPSGGIFSGANVLTF

j_gene: TRBJ2-7
v_gene: TRBV11-2
CDR3aa: CASSLDHLGQKAYEQYF

j_gene: TRBJ2-7
v_gene: TRBV5-6
CDR3aa: CASSLIAVSYEQYF

j_gene: TRBJ1-2
v_gene: TRBV30
CDR3aa: CASDTGDIYGYTF

j_gene: TRBJ1-5
v_gene: TRBV19
CDR3aa: CASSHGSAGGGGYKPQHF

j_gene: TRBJ2-7
v_gene: TRBV5-6
CDR3aa: CASRAGISLAYEQYF